This entry is about one T cell receptor beta chain. There is no known antigen for this receptor. Base qualities are not at hand, and no much larger clone is one base apart. CD8 naive samples were CD45RO-negative cells positively selected for CCR7, giving a CD45RA+CCR7+ population that excluded TemRA cells. Healthy HIV-negative adults with no recently reported acute infections or vaccinations were included as donors. Only Caucasian adults living in Nashville, Tennessee, USA were represented among the donors. Blood was obtained by leukapheresis, after which PBMCs were separated by Ficoll-Histopaque density gradient centrifugation and cryopreserved in liquid nitrogen vapor phase. Analytical flow cytometry was used to check the purity and quantity of each magnetically sorted T cell population. Genomic DNA was isolated from each sorted fraction and quantified by UV absorbance on a Nanodrop 2000c. Using the deep immunoSEQ assay, multiplex PCR amplified TCR CDR3 regions from genomic DNA. Genomic DNA extracted from each cell subset was distributed evenly over all wells of several immunoSEQ 96-well plates, and each plate served as one replicate. For sorted subsets, roughly 200 ng of genomic DNA, equivalent to some 33,000 T cell genomes, went into each replicate PCR. Purified libraries were measured with a Qubit 3.0 fluorometer, size-checked on a Bioanalyzer 2100, and measured again with the KAPA Library Quantification kit. Every immunoSEQ 96-well plate was sequenced on a separate single-read 150-cycle Illumina NextSeq 550 flow cell. Regarding the original processing steps: Because the immunoSEQ output held only junctional sequences and lacked quality scores, the filtering could not match the filtering applied to full-length reads. To assign V/J genes and CDR3, sequences were annotated against IMGT germline references using PyIR, a Python wrapper for IgBLAST v1.9. Reads were removed for weak V/J assignments (E-value above 1e-6), missing CDR3, stop codons, out-of-frame junctions, or ambiguous translated residues. V3J clonotypes were defined as sequences sharing an identical inferred V gene, J gene, and CDR3 amino acid sequence. The percentage overlap between two repertoires was calculated by dividing the number of shared unique clonotypes by the size of the smaller repertoire. Three approaches were used to assess repertoire richness: RTK rarefaction, the Chao1 estimator, and Recon v2.1 estimates of unobserved clonotypes. Generation probabilities for all TCRbeta clonotypes obtained by the gDNA method from a few donors were computed using OLGA. Entries here come from immuneACCESS through TCRdb and include only in-frame sequences with V and J called. Some clones fail to appear in such tables; in the studies checked, an unresolved V gene covers under half of the shortfall, and the cause of the remainder is unknown. V, J and clone size are those of that table, while D and trimming were read from the DNA. Across this sample there are 2 million or so clones, with roughly 95% seen only once. Roughly 1% of the sample is held by the ten biggest clonotypes.

The data are from a study of shared clonotypes between healthy human individuals (TCRdb year 2020). Study-level background: The cohort comprised a couple of women and a few men aged 18 to 49 years. To increase sequencing depth and limit assay-specific biases, TCR repertoire library preparation and sequencing were carried out by different laboratories using diverse techniques. To estimate repertoire size and how much clonotypes are shared between individuals, the study performed deep sequencing of blood TCR repertoires from five healthy adults. For each donor, CD4 naive and CD4 memory were each run on three plates, CD8 naive on two plates, and CD8 memory on one plate. Each donor's leukapheresis produced roughly between about 0.9 and 9.5 billion PBMCs.

The CDR3 numbers 14 residues from cysteine through phenylalanine. Only the CDR3 region is kept as DNA, spanning 42 bases read in frame from base 1. CDR1 and CDR2, looked up from the germline V gene (reference sequence), are SGHAT and FQDESV. Cut back by 3 bases and 2 bases, the V and J ends lie 10 bases apart. General findings and caveats noted by the study authors: Based on pairwise subsampling, the degree of clonotype sharing among donors was expected to be affected by sequencing depth. Compared with non-shared clonotypes, the clonotypes found in all four sorted-subset donors had higher generation probabilities. Larger estimated clonotype richness was generally found for naive subsets than for memory subsets. Sharing across four donors was observed for around 5% of naive CD4, less than 4% of naive CD8, over 2% of memory CD4, and around 0.4% of memory CD8 clonotypes. Because the study included only a small number of donors, the genetic and exposure-history diversity represented was limited. Sampling was restricted to blood, and TCR repertoires in tissue are likely to differ from TCR repertoires in blood. Rarefaction of sorted-subset datasets indicated incomplete sequencing despite the large sequencing depth.

The V and J genes are TRBV11-1 and TRBJ1-2; the D gene is perhaps TRBD1, on 5 matching bases. Sequenced sample: naive CD8+ T cells sorted from blood. The cell subset or site label for this specimen denotes: CD45RA+CCR7+. This TCR was recovered from a man in his late teens or twenties in good health. CDR3 sequence: CASSFEEGNYGYTF. The DNA sequence is given as TGTGCCAGCAGCTTCGAGGAGGGGAACTATGGCTACACCTTC.